This T cell receptor (beta chain) was retrieved from a study of T cells after yellow fever vaccination. Germline lookup yields CDR1 DFQATT and CDR2 SNEGSKA (reference sequence). The ends were cut back, 6 bases at V and 4 bases at J, with 13 bases in the middle. This CDR3 has 12 residues. TCRdb redid the calling of the 5' RACE reads with MiXCR, one entry per CDR3 protein. The repertoire holds a few hundred thousand distinct CDR3 sequences, approximately 5.2% seen once, with 2.5% to 4% in the top ten. Worth noting for this clonotype: Its antigen is not identified.

Points from the study as a whole: Subsequent booster samples again held most clones from primary vaccination (around 96% CD4, about 90% CD8).

This specimen was CD4+ T cells sorted from PBMCs, taken on the day of the yellow fever booster vaccination. The sequence came from a man aged 18 to 30 who received the YFV17D yellow fever vaccine. This rearrangement joins TRBV20-1 to TRBJ2-7; D gene uncertain. Here the CDR3 reads CSASTPTYEQYF. Here the CDR3 DNA reads TGCAGTGCAAGTACCCCCACGTACGAGCAGTACTTC.